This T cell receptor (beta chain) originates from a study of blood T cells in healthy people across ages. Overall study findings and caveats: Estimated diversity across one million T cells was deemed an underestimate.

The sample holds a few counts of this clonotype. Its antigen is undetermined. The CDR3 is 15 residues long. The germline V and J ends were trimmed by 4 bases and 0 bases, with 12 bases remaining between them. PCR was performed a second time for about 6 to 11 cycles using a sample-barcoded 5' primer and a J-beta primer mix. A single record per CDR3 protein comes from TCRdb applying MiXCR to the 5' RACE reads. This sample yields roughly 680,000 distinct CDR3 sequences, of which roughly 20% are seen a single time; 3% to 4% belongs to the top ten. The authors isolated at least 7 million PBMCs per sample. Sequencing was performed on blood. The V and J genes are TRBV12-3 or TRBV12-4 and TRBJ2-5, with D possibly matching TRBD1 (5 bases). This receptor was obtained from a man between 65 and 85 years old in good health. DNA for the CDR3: TGTGCCAGCAGTTGGGGCATTTTGGACCAAGAGACCCAGTACTTC. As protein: CASSWGILDQETQYF.